This entry lists 8 T cell receptor beta chains sequenced from one sample in a study of blood T cell repertoires in COVID-19. Here immunoSEQ multiplex PCR was the method, and the copy in TCRdb shows in-frame clones only, minus some. The table shows about 230,000 clones, with over 80% occurring only once. The specimen sequenced was peripheral blood. These receptors were taken from a man in his forties or fifties with acute or convalescent COVID-19.

V gene TRBV6-1 combines with J gene TRBJ1-5; D is unresolved. Germline V gene lookup returns CDR1 MNHNS and CDR2 SASEGT. This CDR3 has 14 residues. Trimming removed 3 bases at V and 7 bases at J, with 13 bases between. CDR3 sequence: CASSEASVRQPQHF. The CDR3 DNA reads TGTGCCAGCAGTGAGGCCAGTGTCCGCCAGCCCCAGCATTTT.

This clone appeared a few times. J is TRBJ2-7 and V is TRBV29-1; 8 positions agree with TRBD2. The CDR3 runs to 14 residues. CDR1 and CDR2 from the germline V gene are SQVTM and ANQGSEA. Trimming took 2 bases from V and 0 from J; bases not matched to a gene: 3. The CDR3 loop is CSVELAGGSYEQYF. The CDR3 nucleotides read TGCAGCGTTGAACTAGCGGGCGGCTCCTACGAGCAGTACTTC.

This chain joins TRBV6-2 or TRBV6-3 and TRBJ1-3; TRBD1 is a possible D gene (6 bases). The CDR3 is 20 residues long. Germline V gives CDR1 MNHEY, CDR2 SVGEGT. The V end lost 0 bases, the J end lost 1 base, and 22 bases lay between the germline ends. CDR3 loop: CASSYSTPRQVTDSGNTIYF. The DNA for the CDR3 is TGTGCCAGCAGTTACTCGACTCCCCGACAGGTTACCGATTCTGGAAACACCATATATTTT.

V usage is TRBV6-5 and J usage is TRBJ1-6, with 7 bases matching TRBD1. CDR1 is MNHEY and CDR2 is SVGAGI in the germline V gene. V trimming: 10 bases; J trimming: 5 bases; junction bases outside the gene matches: 5. The CDR3 has 13 residues. The CDR3 region is CATWDSDNSPLHF. The CDR3 region has the DNA TGTGCCACCTGGGACAGCGATAATTCACCCCTCCACTTT.

The J gene is TRBJ2-1, the V gene TRBV6-5; 12 bases agree with TRBD2. Germline lookup yields CDR1 MNHEY and CDR2 SVGAGI. V shed 2 bases, J shed 7 bases, and the junction held 6 bases outside the gene matches. The CDR3 consists of 16 residues. The CDR3: CASSYILAGGFNEQFF. The CDR3 nucleotides are TGTGCCAGCAGTTACATACTAGCGGGAGGATTTAATGAGCAGTTCTTC.

The V gene is TRBV7-7, the J gene TRBJ2-7; TRBD2 aligns across 7 bases. In germline, CDR1 is SSHAT, CDR2 FNYEAQ (reference sequence). V was pared by 4 bases and J by 5 bases, with 5 bases of the junction left unmatched. The CDR3 loop spans 13 amino acids. CDR3 nucleotides: TGTGCCAGCAGCTCTGGCGGGGGAAACGAGCAGTACTTC. It encodes CASSSGGGNEQYF.

The chain joins TRBV5-1 to TRBJ2-7; D unclear. Per germline, CDR1 SGHRS and CDR2 YFSETQ. This CDR3 contains 13 residues. The germline V and J ends were trimmed by 0 bases and 4 bases, with 8 bases remaining between them. CDR3 DNA: TGCGCCAGCAGCTTGGATCTCTTGTACGAGCAGTACTTC. It is translated as CASSLDLLYEQYF.

The genes are TRBV14 and TRBJ2-4, with D possibly being TRBD2 (6 bases). The CDR3 totals 16 residues. Germline values: CDR1 SGHDN, CDR2 FVKESK. V shed 4 bases and J shed 8 bases, with 21 bases lying between them. CDR3: CASSRGSLALGDIQYF. As DNA, the CDR3 is TGTGCCAGCAGCCGTGGATCCCTAGCGCTGGGGGACATTCAGTACTTC.